This T cell receptor (beta chain) was obtained from a study of T cell changes during pregnancy in multiple sclerosis. Using immunoSEQ multiplex PCR, the repertoire was profiled, and TCRdb retains in-frame clones only, with some absent. The data show about 110,000 clones, around 90% seen once. V was pared by 0 bases and J by 4 bases, with 13 bases between. Germline V gene data show CDR1 as LNHNV and CDR2 as YYDKDF (reference sequence). The CDR3 runs to 16 residues. The clonotype was recovered from a female donor with multiple sclerosis, enrolled in a pregnancy study. Here the sequenced sample was peripheral blood, taken after pregnancy. The chain is built from TRBV15 and TRBJ2-1; D might be TRBD2 (6 bases). CDR3 nucleotide sequence: TGTGCCACCAGCAGAGATCGAGGGCTAGCGTACAATGAGCAGTTCTTC. This gives the protein CATSRDRGLAYNEQFF.